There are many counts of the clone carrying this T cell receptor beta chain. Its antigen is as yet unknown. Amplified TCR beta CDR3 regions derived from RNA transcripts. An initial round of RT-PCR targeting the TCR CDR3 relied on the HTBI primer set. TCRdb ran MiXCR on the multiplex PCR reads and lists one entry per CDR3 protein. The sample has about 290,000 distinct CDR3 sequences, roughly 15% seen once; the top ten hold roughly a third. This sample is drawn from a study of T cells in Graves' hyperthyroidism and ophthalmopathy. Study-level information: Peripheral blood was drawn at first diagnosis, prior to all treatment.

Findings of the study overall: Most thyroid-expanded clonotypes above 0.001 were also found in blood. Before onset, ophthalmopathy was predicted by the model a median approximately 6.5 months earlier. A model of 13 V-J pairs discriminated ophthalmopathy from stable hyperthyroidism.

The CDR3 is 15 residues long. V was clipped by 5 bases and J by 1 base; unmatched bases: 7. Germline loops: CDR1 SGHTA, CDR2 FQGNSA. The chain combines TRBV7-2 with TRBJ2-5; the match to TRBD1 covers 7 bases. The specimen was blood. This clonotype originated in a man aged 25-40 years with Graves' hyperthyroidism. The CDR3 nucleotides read TGTGCCAGCAGCCCCGGGACAGCGCTCCAAGAGACCCAGTACTTC. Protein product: CASSPGTALQETQYF. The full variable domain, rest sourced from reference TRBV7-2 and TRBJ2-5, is GAGVSQSPSNKVTEKGKDVELRCDPISGHTALYWYRQSLGQGLEFLIYFQGNSAPDKSGLPSDRFSAERTGGSVSTLTIQRTQQEDSAVYLCASSPGTALQETQYFGPGTRLLVL.